This T cell receptor beta chain came from a study of shared clonotypes between healthy human individuals. Study context: In total, the donors were a couple of women and a few men aged 18 to 49. The study, taken as a whole, reports: Tissues were not sampled, only blood, and their repertoires likely differ. Shared clonotypes: roughly 5% naive CD4, roughly 3.8% naive CD8, 2% to 2.5% memory CD4, 0.4% memory CD8.

Naive CD8 cells lacked CD45RO, underwent positive selection for CCR7 and left out terminally differentiated effector memory CD45RA+ cells. As for this clone: Antigen unknown.

The data were produced by immunoSEQ multiplex PCR, yet TCRdb's version contains in-frame clones alone and is incomplete. Of a few million clones listed, roughly 95% are singletons. This CDR3 has 15 residues. Germline CDR1 is ENHRY and CDR2 is SYGVKD. Unmatched junction bases numbered 8, after V lost 5 bases and J lost 2 bases. The rearrangement links TRBV10-3 to TRBJ1-1, with 7 bases identical to TRBD1. The sample was naive CD8+ T cells from PBMCs. The clonotype comes from a man younger than 30 in good health. Some clones in this sample may be carry-over from other donors' samples. The CDR3 nucleotides are TGTGCCATCAGTCCGGGACAGCTATCTAACACTGAAGCTTTCTTT. It encodes CAISPGQLSNTEAFF.